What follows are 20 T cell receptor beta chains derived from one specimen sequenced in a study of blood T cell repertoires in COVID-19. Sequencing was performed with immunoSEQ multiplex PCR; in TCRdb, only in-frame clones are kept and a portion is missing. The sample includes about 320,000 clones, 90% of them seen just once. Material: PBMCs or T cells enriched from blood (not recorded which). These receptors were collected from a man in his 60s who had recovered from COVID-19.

The CDR3 reads CASSSRLQASGNTIYF. For the CDR3, the DNA is TGTGCCAGCAGCTCAAGATTACAGGCCTCTGGAAACACCATATATTTT. V usage is TRBV4-2 and J usage is TRBJ1-3, with D possibly matching TRBD1 (5 bases). Germline lookup yields CDR1 LGHNA and CDR2 YNFKEQ. V lost 5 bases and J 0 bases, leaving 14 bases between the germline ends. The CDR3 sequence is 16 residues long.

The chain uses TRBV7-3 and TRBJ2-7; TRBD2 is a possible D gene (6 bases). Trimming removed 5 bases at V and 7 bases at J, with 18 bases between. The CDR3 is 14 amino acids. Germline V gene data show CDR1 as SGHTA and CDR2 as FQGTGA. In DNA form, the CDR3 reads TGTGCCAGCAGCCGGGACTCTTACGAGGGGGAGCAGTACTTC. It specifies CASSRDSYEGEQYF.

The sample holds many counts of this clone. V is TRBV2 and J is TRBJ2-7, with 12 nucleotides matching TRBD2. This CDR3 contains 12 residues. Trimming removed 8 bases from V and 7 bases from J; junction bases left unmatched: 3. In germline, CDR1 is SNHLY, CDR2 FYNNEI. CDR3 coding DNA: TGTGCCAGCGGAGGACTAGCGGGGGAGCAGTACTTC. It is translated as CASGGLAGEQYF. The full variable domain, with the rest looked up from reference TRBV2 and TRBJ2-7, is EPEVTQTPSHQVTQMGQEVILRCVPISNHLYFYWYRQILGQKVEFLVSFYNNEISEKSEIFDDQFSVERPDGSNFTLKIRSTKLEDSAMYFCASGGLAGEQYFGPGTRLTVT.

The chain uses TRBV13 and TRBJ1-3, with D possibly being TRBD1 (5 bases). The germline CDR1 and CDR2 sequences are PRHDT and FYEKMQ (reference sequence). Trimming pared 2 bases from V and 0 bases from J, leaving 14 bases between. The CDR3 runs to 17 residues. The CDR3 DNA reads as TGTGCCAGCAGCTTATACAGGAACCGAGCCTCTGGAAACACCATATATTTT. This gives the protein CASSLYRNRASGNTIYF.

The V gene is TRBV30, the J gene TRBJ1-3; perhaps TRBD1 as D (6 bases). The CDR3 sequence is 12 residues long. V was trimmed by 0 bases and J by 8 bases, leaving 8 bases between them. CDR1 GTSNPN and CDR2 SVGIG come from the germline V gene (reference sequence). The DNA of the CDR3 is TGTGCCTGGAGTGTAGCAGGGGACACCATATATTTT. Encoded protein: CAWSVAGDTIYF.

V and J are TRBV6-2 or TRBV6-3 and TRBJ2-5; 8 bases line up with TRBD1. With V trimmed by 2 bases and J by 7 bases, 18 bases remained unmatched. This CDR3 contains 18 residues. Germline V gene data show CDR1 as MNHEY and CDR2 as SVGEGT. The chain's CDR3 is CASSYTRNRGDRVGTQYF. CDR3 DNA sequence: TGTGCCAGCAGTTACACCCGAAACAGGGGGGACAGAGTGGGGACCCAGTACTTC.

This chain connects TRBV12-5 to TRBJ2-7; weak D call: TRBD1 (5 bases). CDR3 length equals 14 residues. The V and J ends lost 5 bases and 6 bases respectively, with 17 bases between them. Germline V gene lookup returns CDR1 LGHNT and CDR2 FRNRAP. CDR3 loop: CASGPGWADGEQYF. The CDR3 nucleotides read TGTGCTAGTGGTCCAGGGTGGGCTGACGGCGAGCAGTACTTC.

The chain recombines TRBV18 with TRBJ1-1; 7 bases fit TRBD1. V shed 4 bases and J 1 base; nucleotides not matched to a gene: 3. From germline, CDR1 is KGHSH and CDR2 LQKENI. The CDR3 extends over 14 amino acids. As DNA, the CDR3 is TGTGCCAGCTCACGCGGGACAGCGAACACTGAAGCTTTCTTT. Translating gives CASSRGTANTEAFF.

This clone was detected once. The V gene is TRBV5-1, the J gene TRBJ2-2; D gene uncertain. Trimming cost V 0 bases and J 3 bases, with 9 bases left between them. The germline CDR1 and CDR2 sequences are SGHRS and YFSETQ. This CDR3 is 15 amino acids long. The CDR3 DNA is TGCGCCAGCAGCTTGGATCTATCGGACACCGGGGAGCTGTTTTTT. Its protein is CASSLDLSDTGELFF.

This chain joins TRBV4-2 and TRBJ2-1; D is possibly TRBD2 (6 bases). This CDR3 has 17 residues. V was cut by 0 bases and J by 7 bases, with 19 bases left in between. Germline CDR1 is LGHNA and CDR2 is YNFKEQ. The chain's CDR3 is CASSQDAVVGRTNEQFF. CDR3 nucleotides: TGTGCCAGCAGCCAAGATGCGGTGGTCGGGAGAACGAATGAGCAGTTCTTC.

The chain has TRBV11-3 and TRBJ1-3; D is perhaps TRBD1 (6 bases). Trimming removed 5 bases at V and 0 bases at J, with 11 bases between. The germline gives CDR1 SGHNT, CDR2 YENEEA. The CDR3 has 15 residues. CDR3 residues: CASSPGGSSGNTIYF. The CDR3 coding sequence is TGTGCCAGCAGCCCGGGGGGCAGCTCTGGAAACACCATATATTTT.

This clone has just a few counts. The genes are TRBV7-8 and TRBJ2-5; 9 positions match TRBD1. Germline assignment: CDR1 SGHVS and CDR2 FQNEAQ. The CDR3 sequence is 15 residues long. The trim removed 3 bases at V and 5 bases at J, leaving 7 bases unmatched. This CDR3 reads CASSFVRTGVETQYF. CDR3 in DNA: TGTGCCAGCAGCTTCGTTAGGACAGGGGTTGAGACCCAGTACTTC.

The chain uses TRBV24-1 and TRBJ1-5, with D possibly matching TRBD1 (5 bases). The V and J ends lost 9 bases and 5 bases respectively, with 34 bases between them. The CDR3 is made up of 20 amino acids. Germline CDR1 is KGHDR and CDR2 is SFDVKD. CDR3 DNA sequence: TGTGCCACCCCTCGAGGTGAAGAGGCGACCCACGGGGGAAAGTATCAGCCCCAGCATTTT. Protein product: CATPRGEEATHGGKYQPQHF.

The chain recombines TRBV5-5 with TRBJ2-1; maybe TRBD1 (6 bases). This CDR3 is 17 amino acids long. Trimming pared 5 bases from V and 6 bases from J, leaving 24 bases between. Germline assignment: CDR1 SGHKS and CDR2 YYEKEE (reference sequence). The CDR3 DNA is TGTGCCAGCAGTTCTACCGATACAGGGTGGGGGACCAATGAGCAGTTCTTC. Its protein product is CASSSTDTGWGTNEQFF.

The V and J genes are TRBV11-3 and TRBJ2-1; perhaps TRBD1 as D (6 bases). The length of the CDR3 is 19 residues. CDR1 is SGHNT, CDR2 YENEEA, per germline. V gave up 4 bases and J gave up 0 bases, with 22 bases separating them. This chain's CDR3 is CASSYGQSLWFGSYNEQFF. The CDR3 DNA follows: TGTGCCAGCAGCTACGGACAGAGTCTTTGGTTCGGCTCCTACAATGAGCAGTTCTTC.

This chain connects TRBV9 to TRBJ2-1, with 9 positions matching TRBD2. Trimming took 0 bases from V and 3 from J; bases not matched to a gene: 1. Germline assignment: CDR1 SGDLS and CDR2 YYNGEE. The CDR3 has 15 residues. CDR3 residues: CASSVGGGGYNEQFF. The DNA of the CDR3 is TGTGCCAGCAGCGTAGGCGGGGGGGGCTACAATGAGCAGTTCTTC.

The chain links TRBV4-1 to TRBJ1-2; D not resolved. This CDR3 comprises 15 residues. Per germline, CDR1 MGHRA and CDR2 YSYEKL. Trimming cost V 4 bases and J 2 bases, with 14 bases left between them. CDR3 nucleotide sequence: TGCGCCAGCAGCCTGGCACAGAACAACAACTATGGCTACACCTTC. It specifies CASSLAQNNNYGYTF.

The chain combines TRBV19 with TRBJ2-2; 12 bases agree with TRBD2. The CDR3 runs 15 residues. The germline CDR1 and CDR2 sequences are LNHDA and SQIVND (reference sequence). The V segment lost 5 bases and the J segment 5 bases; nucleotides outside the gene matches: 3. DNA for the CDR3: TGTGCCAGTAGTCCAGGACTAGCGGGGACCGGGGAGCTGTTTTTT. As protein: CASSPGLAGTGELFF.

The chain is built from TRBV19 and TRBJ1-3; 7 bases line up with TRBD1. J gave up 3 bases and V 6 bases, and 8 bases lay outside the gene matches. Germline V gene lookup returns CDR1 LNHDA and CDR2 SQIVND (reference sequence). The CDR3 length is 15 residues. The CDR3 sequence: CASREGAGGGNTIYF. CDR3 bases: TGTGCCAGTAGGGAGGGCGCAGGGGGTGGAAACACCATATATTTT.

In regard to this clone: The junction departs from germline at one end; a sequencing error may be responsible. The CDR3 protein is CASSLYRQDPRQF. The DNA of the CDR3 is TGTGCCAGCAGCTTATATCGACAGGACCCCCGGCAATTT. The chain uses TRBV11-3 and TRBJ1-1; D perhaps matches TRBD1 (6 bases). The CDR3 consists of 13 residues. Germline V gene data show CDR1 as SGHNT and CDR2 as YENEEA.